This T cell receptor (beta chain) came from a study of PD-L1 blockade in urothelial cancer. Time point indicated: pretreatment peripheral blood. V lost 5 bases and J lost 2, with 11 bases in between. From germline, CDR1 is SGHNT and CDR2 YYREEE (reference sequence). This CDR3 is built from 13 residues. Sequencing used immunoSEQ multiplex PCR; TCRdb keeps in-frame clones, though not all of them. The repertoire consists of about 53,000 clones, with around 88% occurring once and the leading ten covering around 15%. V usage is TRBV5-4 and J usage is TRBJ2-7, with a weak D call TRBD1 (6 bases). The specimen comprised PBMCs, sampled around atezolizumab (anti-PD-L1) treatment. The sequence was obtained from a woman aged 60-75 years with urothelial cancer. CDR3 amino acids: CASSLGTPYEQYF. The CDR3 coding sequence is TGTGCCAGCAGTCTCGGGACACCCTACGAGCAGTACTTC.